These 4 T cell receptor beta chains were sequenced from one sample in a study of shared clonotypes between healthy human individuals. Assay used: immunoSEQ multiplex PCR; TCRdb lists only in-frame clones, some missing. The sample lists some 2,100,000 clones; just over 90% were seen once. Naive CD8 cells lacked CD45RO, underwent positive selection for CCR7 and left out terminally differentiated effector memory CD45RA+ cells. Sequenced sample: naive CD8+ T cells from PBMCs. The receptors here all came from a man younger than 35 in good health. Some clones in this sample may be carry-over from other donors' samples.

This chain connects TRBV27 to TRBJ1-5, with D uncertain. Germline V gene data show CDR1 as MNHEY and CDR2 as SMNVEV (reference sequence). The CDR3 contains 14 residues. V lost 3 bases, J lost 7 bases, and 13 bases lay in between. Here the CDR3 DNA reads TGTGCCAGCAGTTTCCGACAATCAAAGCAGCCCCAGCATTTT. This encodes CASSFRQSKQPQHF.

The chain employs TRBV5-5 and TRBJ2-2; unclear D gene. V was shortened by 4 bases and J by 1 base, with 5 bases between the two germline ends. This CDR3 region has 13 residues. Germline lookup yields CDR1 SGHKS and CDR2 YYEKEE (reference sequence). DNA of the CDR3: TGTGCCAGCAGCCTCGGGAACACCGGGGAGCTGTTTTTT. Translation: CASSLGNTGELFF. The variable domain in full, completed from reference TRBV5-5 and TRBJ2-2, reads DAGVTQSPTHLIKTRGQQVTLRCSPISGHKSVSWYQQVLGQGPQFIFQYYEKEERGRGNFPDRFSARQFPNYSSELNVNALLLGDSALYLCASSLGNTGELFFGEGSRLTVL.

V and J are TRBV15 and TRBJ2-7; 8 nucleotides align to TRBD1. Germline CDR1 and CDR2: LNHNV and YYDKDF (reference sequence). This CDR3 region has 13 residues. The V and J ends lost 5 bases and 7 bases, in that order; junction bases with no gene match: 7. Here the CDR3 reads CATSPGQAREQYF. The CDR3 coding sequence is TGTGCCACCAGCCCGGGACAGGCTCGTGAGCAGTACTTC.

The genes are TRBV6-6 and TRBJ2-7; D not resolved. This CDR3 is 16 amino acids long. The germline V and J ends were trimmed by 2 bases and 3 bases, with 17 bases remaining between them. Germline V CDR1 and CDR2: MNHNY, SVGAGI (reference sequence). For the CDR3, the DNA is TGTGCCAGCAGTTACCCACGAGGTCAGTTGGACTACGAGCAGTACTTC. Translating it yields CASSYPRGQLDYEQYF.